This T cell receptor (beta chain) emerged from a study of radiotherapy plus CTLA-4 blockade in lung cancer. Looking at the study overall: Objective responses were recorded in roughly 17% of patients, with disease control recorded in 25% to 35%. Findings and caveats of the study: There was expansion of tumor-derived TCR clones in blood after radiotherapy plus ipilimumab. Interferon-beta, together with early blood T cell clone dynamics, reportedly best predicted response.

Sequencing used immunoSEQ multiplex PCR; TCRdb keeps in-frame clones, though not all of them. This table holds roughly 76,000 clones, roughly four fifths found once. Notes on this clone: Its antigen is as yet unknown.

Deletions cut 8 bases from V and 10 bases from J, with 11 bases between. The CDR3 loop spans 10 amino acids. Germline V gives CDR1 MDHEN, CDR2 SYDVKM. The sequence came from a human donor with non-small cell lung cancer whose response to radiotherapy plus ipilimumab could not be evaluated. Material: peripheral blood, obtained from a patient treated with radiotherapy plus ipilimumab. The chain recombines TRBV28 with TRBJ1-2; D not certain. The CDR3 sequence: CASGRVAYTF. CDR3 DNA sequence: TGTGCCAGCGGTCGGGTGGCCTACACCTTC.